One and the same sample provided the 3 T cell receptor beta chains below, sequenced in a study of OX40 agonist ivuxolimab in advanced cancers. Measured with immunoSEQ multiplex PCR; TCRdb has only the in-frame clones, and not every one. The repertoire holds more than 60,000 clones, around 86% seen once, with roughly 0.71% in the top ten. The specimen was CD4+ or CD8+ T cells sorted from blood, collected in a trial of the OX40 agonist ivuxolimab. The origin of the receptors is an adult with an advanced solid tumor such as melanoma, head and neck, liver or kidney cancer.

V and J are TRBV6-5 and TRBJ1-1; 7 bases align to TRBD1. The CDR3 is 14 amino acids. Germline V gives CDR1 MNHEY, CDR2 SVGAGI. V dropped 5 bases and J dropped 4; count of bases not matched to a gene: 7. CDR3 DNA: TGTGCCAGCAGTGTCAGGGGGGGAGGCACTGAAGCTTTCTTT. Translation: CASSVRGGGTEAFF.

The chain has TRBV5-6 and TRBJ2-7; 7 bases fit TRBD1. Germline CDR1 reads SGHDT; CDR2 reads YYEEEE. This CDR3 region has 14 residues. V lost 4 bases to trimming and J lost 3 bases; unmatched junction nucleotides: 7. The CDR3 DNA reads TGTGCCAGCAGCATCCCGGGACAGATCTACGAGCAGTACTTC. This sequence encodes CASSIPGQIYEQYF.

This chain joins TRBV6-5 and TRBJ1-4, with TRBD1 as a possible D gene (6 bases). The V and J ends lost 10 bases and 4 bases respectively, with 13 bases between them. CDR1 MNHEY and CDR2 SVGAGI come from the germline V gene. This CDR3 region has 13 residues. CDR3 DNA: TGTGCCACCAGACAGGCCCTTAATGAAAAACTGTTTTTT. This encodes CATRQALNEKLFF.